Listed here is a single T cell receptor (beta chain). The specificity of this receptor is unknown. Nothing much larger sits one base from this clone, and base qualities are not available. This record belongs to a study of blood T cell repertoires in COVID-19 (dated by TCRdb to about 2020). Context from the whole study: Samples covering the acute and convalescent phases of COVID-19 were provided by collaborators in the United States, Italy and Spain. Nearly every sample came with metadata listing a de-identified subject ID, COVID-19 status, age in years and sex. A freely available public database, intended as a resource for researchers studying the immune response to SARS-CoV-2, is where the repertoires were released. Deeply sampled blood TCRbeta repertoires from subjects exposed to, actively infected with, or recovered from COVID-19 were included in the dataset. Samples came from the ongoing ImmuneRACE study (first 160 participants) plus 1,254 subjects from 6 global collaborators. Where available, HLA class I and class II types were taken from metadata supplied by the sample provider and were not determined by assay-based typing. The prospective study material was composed of cDNA or gDNA derived from T cells, B-cell-depleted T cells, or PBMCs. Overall study results and their limits: How much clinical and demographic metadata was included differed by source and by participant, and the metadata was provided uncurated.

TCRbeta CDR3 regions were amplified from genomic DNA by means of the immunoSEQ Assay, a bias-controlled multiplex PCR. In the authors' own workflow: Nucleated cell counts per sample were estimated from amplification of reference gene primers within the assay. Sequence reads were collapsed and filtered to measure the absolute abundance of every unique TCRbeta CDR3 rearrangement. Productive Simpson clonality was computed per sample as the square root of Simpson's diversity index over productive rearrangements. The source is immuneACCESS, and TCRdb retained only in-frame sequences with V and J called. Part of the clones is not carried over; for the studies checked, unresolved V genes explain less than half of this, and the remainder is unexplained. V and J calls and clone size are those listed in that table; D and trimming were worked out from the DNA. In all, the sample holds 200,000 or so clones, and approximately 83% of those were seen once. Approximately 7.9% of the sample lies in the top ten.

V and J are truncated by 3 bases and 9 bases respectively, leaving an intervening sequence of 12 bases. CDR1 GTSNPN and CDR2 SVGIG were looked up in the germline V gene (reference sequence). The CDR3 has 12 amino acids, counting the end cysteine and phenylalanine. Only the CDR3 region is kept as DNA, spanning 36 bases read in frame from base 1. Participants in the prospective study were enrolled through a virtual design, were aged about 18 to 90 years, and lived in roughly 25 United States geographic areas. In the prospective study, participants were assigned to cohorts based on the clinical history participants reported in a screening survey and a study questionnaire. ImmuneRACE Cohort 3 recovered participants were defined by two consecutive negative NP/OP PCR tests, healthcare professional clearance, or symptom resolution. Mobile phlebotomists in the prospective study collected whole blood, serum and a nasopharyngeal or oropharyngeal swab from every participant. Additional blood draws and questionnaires over an approximately two-month period could optionally be provided by prospective study participants. Before DNA extraction, prospective study blood samples were shipped either frozen or at room temperature.

The sequence was obtained from a man aged 35-49 years who had recovered from COVID-19. Here the chain combines TRBV30 and TRBJ1-5, with the D gene uncertain. The sample taken for sequencing was PBMCs or T cells enriched from blood (not recorded which). The CDR3 here reads CAWRGTAGPQHF. The nucleotide sequence is TGTGCCTGGAGGGGAACCGCGGGGCCCCAGCATTTT.